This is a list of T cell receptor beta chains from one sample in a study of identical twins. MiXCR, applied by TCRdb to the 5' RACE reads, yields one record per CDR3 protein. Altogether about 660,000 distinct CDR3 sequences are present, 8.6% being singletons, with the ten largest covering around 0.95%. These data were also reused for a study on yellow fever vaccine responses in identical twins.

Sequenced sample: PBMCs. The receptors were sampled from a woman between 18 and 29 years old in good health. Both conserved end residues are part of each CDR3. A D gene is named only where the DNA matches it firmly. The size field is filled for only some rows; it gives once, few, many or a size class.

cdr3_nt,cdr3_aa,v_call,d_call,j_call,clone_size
TGTGCCAGCAAAATGACAGTTGCCGGGGAGCTGTTTTTT,CASKMTVAGELFF,TRBV12-3/TRBV12-4,.,TRBJ2-2,.
TGTGCCAGCAGTCGGCGGGACGGAACCTACAATGAGCAGTTCTTC,CASSRRDGTYNEQFF,TRBV6-1,.,TRBJ2-1,few
TGCAGTGCTATCATTGGGGCGCTGGGTGAAGCTTTCTTT,CSAIIGALGEAFF,TRBV20-1,.,TRBJ1-1,few
TGCAGTGCTGGCGAAAGCACAGGACAGCCCCAGCATTTT,CSAGESTGQPQHF,TRBV20-1,.,TRBJ1-5,few
TGTGCCAGCAGCCCGGACCCCTTTGGGACAGGGGTTTCAACCGGGGAGCTGTTTTTT,CASSPDPFGTGVSTGELFF,TRBV3-1,TRBD1,TRBJ2-2,few
TGCGCCAGCAGCTCGGGCCTCAGGGCCACTGAAGCTTTCTTT,CASSSGLRATEAFF,TRBV5-1,.,TRBJ1-1,.
TGTGCCAGCAGCTTAGGCGGCGGCTTCACAGATACGCAGTATTTT,CASSLGGGFTDTQYF,TRBV11-2,.,TRBJ2-3,.
TGTGCCAGCAGTCCCAAGGGACATCGCTACGAGCAGTACTTC,CASSPKGHRYEQYF,TRBV28,.,TRBJ2-7,few
TGTGCCAGCAGACCTTTCCGGGGGGACGCCACAGATACGCAGTATTTT,CASRPFRGDATDTQYF,TRBV6-5,TRBD2,TRBJ2-3,few
TGTGCCAGCAGAGGAGGACTAGCGTTAGAGACCCAGTACTTC,CASRGGLALETQYF,TRBV7-9,TRBD2,TRBJ2-5,.
TGTGCCAGCAGACCGGGGGCGGGGGAGAGATACAATGGGCAGTTCTTC,CASRPGAGERYNGQFF,TRBV7-9,.,TRBJ2-1,once
TGTGCCAGCAGCCCCCTCCCAAGCTCCTACGAGCAGTACTTC,CASSPLPSSYEQYF,TRBV3-1,.,TRBJ2-7,.
TGCGCCAGCACCTCGTACGAAGCGGTCTCCTACGAGCAGTACTTC,CASTSYEAVSYEQYF,TRBV5-1,.,TRBJ2-7,.
TGTGCCAGCAGCTTAGTGGCACAGGGGGGCCCCCAGCATTTT,CASSLVAQGGPQHF,TRBV7-2,TRBD1,TRBJ1-5,.
TGTGCCAGCAGCTTGGTACTGGGACGGGGGATGAAGGGGAACATTCAGTACTTC,CASSLVLGRGMKGNIQYF,TRBV11-2,.,TRBJ2-4,many
TGTGCCAGTAGCGGGGGGACGAACACCGGGGAGCTGTTTTTT,CASSGGTNTGELFF,TRBV19,TRBD2,TRBJ2-2,many
TGTGCTAGCAGCTTAAGCTCGAGTCGCGGTGGCACCGGGGAGCTGTTTTTT,CASSLSSSRGGTGELFF,TRBV7-7,.,TRBJ2-2,many
TGTGCCAGCAGCTTGGGGCCTGAGAATACGCAGTATTTT,CASSLGPENTQYF,TRBV5-5,.,TRBJ2-3,.
TGTGCCAGCAGTGATGGGCAGGTTAGCAATCAGCCCCAGCATTTT,CASSDGQVSNQPQHF,TRBV2,.,TRBJ1-5,.
TGTGCCAGCAGTTTCGGATCTAGCGACGGCACAGATACGCAGTATTTT,CASSFGSSDGTDTQYF,TRBV12-3/TRBV12-4,.,TRBJ2-3,many
TGTGCCACCAGTGACCCGACCGGAGCGGGAGTGACAGATACGCAGTATTTT,CATSDPTGAGVTDTQYF,TRBV24-1,TRBD2,TRBJ2-3,.
TGTGCCACCAGCAGAGATCAGAGACGGGTGCTTTCCTTT,CATSRDQRRVLSF,TRBV15,.,TRBJ1-1,few
TGTGCCAGCAGTTTAGTAGGCGCAGGGAAAGATGAGCAGTTCTTC,CASSLVGAGKDEQFF,TRBV12-3/TRBV12-4,.,TRBJ2-1,many
TGCGCCAGCAGCCCTTCCCTAGCGGGGGCCTACAATGAGCAGTTCTTC,CASSPSLAGAYNEQFF,TRBV5-1,TRBD2,TRBJ2-1,many
TGTGCCAGCAGCCAACCGGGACAGGGGGCTTTAGAGACCCAGTACTTC,CASSQPGQGALETQYF,TRBV7-9,TRBD1,TRBJ2-5,few
TGTGCCAGCAGCTTAGACCGGAAGAACACAGATACGCAGTATTTT,CASSLDRKNTDTQYF,TRBV13,.,TRBJ2-3,.
TGCAGTGCTAGAGATATTACAGCCGGGGGTGAATACGAGCAGTACTTC,CSARDITAGGEYEQYF,TRBV20-1,.,TRBJ2-7,.
TGTGCCAGCAGCAACCCAGGGGCAGGTCAAGAGACCCAGTACTTC,CASSNPGAGQETQYF,TRBV7-2,.,TRBJ2-5,.